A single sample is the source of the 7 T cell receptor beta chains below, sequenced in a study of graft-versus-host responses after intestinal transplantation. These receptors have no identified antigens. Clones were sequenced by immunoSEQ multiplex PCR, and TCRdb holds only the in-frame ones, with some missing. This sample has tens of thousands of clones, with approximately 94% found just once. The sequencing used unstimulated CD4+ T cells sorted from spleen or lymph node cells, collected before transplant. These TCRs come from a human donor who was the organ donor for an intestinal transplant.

CDR3 protein: CASSLGLAWETQYF. The CDR3 nucleotides are TGTGCCAGCAGCTTGGGGCTAGCTTGGGAGACCCAGTACTTC. The V gene is TRBV5-6, the J gene TRBJ2-5; a possible D gene is TRBD2 (5 bases). Germline assignment: CDR1 SGHDT and CDR2 YYEEEE. The CDR3 consists of 14 residues. The V end lost 0 bases, the J end lost 5 bases, and 11 bases lay between the germline ends.

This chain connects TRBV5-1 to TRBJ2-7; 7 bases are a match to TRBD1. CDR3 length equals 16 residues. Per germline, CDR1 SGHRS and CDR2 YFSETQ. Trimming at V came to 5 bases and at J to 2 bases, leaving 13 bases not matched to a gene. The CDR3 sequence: CASRESTGAGPYEQYF. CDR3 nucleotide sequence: TGCGCCAGCAGGGAATCAACAGGGGCAGGGCCCTACGAGCAGTACTTC.

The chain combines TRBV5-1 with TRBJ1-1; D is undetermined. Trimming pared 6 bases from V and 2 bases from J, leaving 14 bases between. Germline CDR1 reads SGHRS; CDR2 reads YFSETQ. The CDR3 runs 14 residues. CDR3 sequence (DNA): TGCGCCAGCACTATAAGTAAAGGAAACACTGAAGCTTTCTTT. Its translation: CASTISKGNTEAFF. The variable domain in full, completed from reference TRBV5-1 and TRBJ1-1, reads KAGVTQTPRYLIKTRGQQVTLSCSPISGHRSVSWYQQTPGQGLQFLFEYFSETQRNKGNFPGRFSGRQFSNSRSEMNVSTLELGDSALYLCASTISKGNTEAFFGQGTRLTVV.

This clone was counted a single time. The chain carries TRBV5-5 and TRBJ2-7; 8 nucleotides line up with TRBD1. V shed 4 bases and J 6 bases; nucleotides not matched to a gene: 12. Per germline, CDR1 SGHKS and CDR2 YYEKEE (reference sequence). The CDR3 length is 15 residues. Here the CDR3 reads CASSPQRGQGFEQYF. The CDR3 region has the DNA TGTGCCAGCAGCCCGCAGCGCGGACAGGGTTTCGAGCAGTACTTC.

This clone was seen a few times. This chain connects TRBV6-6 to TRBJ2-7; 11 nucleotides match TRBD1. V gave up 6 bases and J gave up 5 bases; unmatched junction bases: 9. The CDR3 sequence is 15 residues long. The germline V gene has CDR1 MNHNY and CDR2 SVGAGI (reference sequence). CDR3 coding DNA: TGTGCCAGCAGCCTCGGGACAGGGGGTCTGAACGAGCAGTACTTC. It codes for CASSLGTGGLNEQYF.

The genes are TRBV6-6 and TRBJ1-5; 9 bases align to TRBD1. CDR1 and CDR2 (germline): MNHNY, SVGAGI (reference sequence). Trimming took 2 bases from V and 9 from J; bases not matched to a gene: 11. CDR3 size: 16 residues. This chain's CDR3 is CASSYTAGTGSRPQHF. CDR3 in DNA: TGTGCCAGCAGTTACACCGCCGGGACAGGGTCCCGGCCCCAGCATTTT.

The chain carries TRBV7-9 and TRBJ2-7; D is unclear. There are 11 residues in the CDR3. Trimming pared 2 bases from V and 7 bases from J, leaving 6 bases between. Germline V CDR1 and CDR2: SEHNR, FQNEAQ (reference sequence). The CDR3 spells CASSLFLEQYF. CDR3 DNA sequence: TGTGCCAGCAGCTTATTTTTGGAGCAGTACTTC.